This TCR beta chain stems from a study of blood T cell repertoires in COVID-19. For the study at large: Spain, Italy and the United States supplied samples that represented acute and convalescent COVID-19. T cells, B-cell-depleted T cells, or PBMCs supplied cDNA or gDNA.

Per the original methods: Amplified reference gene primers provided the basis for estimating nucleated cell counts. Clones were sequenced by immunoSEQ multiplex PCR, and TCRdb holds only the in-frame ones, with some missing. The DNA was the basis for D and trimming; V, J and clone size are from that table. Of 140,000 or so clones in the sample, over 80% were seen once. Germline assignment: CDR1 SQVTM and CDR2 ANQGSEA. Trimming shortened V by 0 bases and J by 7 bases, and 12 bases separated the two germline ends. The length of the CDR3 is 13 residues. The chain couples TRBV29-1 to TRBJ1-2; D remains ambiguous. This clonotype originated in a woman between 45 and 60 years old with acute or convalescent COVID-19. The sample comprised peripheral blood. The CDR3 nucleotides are TGCAGCGTTGAAGATTTGGCCCGGGGTGGCTACACCTTC. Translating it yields CSVEDLARGGYTF. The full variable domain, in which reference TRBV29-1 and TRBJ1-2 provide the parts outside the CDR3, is SAVISQKPSRDICQRGTSLTIQCQVDSQVTMMFWYRQQPGQSLTLIATANQGSEATYESGFVIDKFPISRPNLTFSTLTVSNMSPEDSSIYLCSVEDLARGGYTFGSGTRLTVV.